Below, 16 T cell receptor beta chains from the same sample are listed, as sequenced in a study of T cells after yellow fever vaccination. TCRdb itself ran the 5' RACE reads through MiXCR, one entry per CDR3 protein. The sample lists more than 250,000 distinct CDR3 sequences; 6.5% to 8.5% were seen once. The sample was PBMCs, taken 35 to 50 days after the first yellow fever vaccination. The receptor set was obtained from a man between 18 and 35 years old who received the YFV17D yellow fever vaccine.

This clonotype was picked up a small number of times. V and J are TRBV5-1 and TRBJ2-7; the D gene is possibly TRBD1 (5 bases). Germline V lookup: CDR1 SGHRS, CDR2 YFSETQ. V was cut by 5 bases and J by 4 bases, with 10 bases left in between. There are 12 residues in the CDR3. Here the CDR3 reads CASRDMNYEQYF. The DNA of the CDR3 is TGCGCCAGCAGGGACATGAATTACGAGCAGTACTTC.

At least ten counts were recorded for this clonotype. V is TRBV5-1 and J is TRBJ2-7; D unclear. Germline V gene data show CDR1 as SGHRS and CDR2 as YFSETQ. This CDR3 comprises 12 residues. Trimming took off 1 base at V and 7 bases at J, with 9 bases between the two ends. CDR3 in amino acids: CASSLLGSEQYF. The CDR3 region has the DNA TGCGCCAGCAGCTTGCTTGGATCGGAGCAGTACTTC.

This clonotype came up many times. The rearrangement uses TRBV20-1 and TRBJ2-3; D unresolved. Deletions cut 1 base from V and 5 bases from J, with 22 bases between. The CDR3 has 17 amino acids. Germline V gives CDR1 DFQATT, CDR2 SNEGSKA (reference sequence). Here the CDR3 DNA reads TGCAGTGCTAGAGTTCCCGGTCCGTCGTATTTCATAGATACGCAGTATTTT. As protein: CSARVPGPSYFIDTQYF.

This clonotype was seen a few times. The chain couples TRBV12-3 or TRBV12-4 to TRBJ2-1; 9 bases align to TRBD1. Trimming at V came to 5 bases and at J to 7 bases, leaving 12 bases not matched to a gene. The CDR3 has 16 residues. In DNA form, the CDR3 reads TGTGCCAGCAGTCCACCCCGGGACAGGGTTGGTAATGAGCAGTTCTTC. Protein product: CASSPPRDRVGNEQFF.

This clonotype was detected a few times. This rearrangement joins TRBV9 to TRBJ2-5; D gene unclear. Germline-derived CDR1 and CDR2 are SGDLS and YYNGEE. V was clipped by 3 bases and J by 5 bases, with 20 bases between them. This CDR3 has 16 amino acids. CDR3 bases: TGTGCCAGCAGCGAGGGCCTGACCCCCGGGCGGGAGACCCAGTACTTC. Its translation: CASSEGLTPGRETQYF.

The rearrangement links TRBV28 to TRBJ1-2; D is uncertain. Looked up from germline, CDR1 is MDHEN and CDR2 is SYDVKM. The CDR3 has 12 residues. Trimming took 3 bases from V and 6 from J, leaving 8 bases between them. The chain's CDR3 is CASSFPGDGYTF. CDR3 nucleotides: TGTGCCAGCAGTTTCCCAGGTGATGGCTACACCTTC.

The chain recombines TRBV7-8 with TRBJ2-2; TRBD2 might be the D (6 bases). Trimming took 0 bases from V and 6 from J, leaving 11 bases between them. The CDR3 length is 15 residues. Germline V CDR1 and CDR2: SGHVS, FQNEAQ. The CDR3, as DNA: TGTGCCAGCAGCTTAGCGGCTAGCGTCCCCGGGGAGCTGTTTTTT. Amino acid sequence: CASSLAASVPGELFF.

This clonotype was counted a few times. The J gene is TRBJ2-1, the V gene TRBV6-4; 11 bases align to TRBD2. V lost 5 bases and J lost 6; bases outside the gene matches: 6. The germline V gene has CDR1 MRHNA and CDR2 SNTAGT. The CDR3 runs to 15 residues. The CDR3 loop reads CASSYSGGAGNEQFF. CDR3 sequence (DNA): TGTGCCAGCAGTTATAGCGGGGGGGCCGGCAATGAGCAGTTCTTC.

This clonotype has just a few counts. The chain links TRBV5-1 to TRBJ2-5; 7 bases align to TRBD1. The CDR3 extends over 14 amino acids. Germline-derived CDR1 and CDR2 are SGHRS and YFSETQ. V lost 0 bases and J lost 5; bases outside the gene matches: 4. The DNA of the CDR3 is TGCGCCAGCAGCTTGGTAGGGGGCGAGGAGACCCAGTACTTC. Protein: CASSLVGGEETQYF. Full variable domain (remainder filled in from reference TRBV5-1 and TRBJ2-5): KAGVTQTPRYLIKTRGQQVTLSCSPISGHRSVSWYQQTPGQGLQFLFEYFSETQRNKGNFPGRFSGRQFSNSRSEMNVSTLELGDSALYLCASSLVGGEETQYFGPGTRLLVL.

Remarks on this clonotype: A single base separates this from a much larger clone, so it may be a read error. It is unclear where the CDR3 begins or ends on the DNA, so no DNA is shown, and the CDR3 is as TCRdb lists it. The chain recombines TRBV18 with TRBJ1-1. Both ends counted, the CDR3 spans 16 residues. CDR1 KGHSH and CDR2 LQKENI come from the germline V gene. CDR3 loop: CASSPIVGPGNTEVFF.

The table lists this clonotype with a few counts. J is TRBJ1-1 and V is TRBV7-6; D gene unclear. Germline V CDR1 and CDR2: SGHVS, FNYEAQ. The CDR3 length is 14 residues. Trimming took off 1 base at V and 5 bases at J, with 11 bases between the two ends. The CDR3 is CASSLVGKTTEAFF. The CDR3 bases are TGTGCCAGCAGCTTAGTAGGGAAGACGACTGAAGCTTTCTTT.

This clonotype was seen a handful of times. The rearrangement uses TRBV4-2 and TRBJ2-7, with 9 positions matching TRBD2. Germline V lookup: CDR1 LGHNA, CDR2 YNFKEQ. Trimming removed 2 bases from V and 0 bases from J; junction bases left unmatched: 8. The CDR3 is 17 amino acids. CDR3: CASSQQRVSGGSYEQYF. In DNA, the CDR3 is TGTGCCAGCAGCCAACAACGGGTTAGCGGGGGCTCCTACGAGCAGTACTTC.

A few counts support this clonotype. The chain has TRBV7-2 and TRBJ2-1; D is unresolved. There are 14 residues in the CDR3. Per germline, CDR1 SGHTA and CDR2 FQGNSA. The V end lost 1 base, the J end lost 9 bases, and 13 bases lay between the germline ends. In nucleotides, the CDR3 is TGTGCCAGCAGCTTAGATCTGGGGTACGGTGAGCAGTTCTTC. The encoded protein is CASSLDLGYGEQFF.

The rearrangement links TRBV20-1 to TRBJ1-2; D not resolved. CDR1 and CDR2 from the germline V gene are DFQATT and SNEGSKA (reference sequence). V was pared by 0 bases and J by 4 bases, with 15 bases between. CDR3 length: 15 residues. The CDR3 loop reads CSARDRFDETYGYTF. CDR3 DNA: TGCAGTGCTAGAGATCGATTTGACGAAACCTATGGCTACACCTTC.

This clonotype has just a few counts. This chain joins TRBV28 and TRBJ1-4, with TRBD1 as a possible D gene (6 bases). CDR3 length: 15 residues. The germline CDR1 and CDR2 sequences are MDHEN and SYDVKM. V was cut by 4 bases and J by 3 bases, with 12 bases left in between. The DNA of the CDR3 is TGTGCCAGCAGTTCCAGGGGTGCGGCTAATGAAAAACTGTTTTTT. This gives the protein CASSSRGAANEKLFF.

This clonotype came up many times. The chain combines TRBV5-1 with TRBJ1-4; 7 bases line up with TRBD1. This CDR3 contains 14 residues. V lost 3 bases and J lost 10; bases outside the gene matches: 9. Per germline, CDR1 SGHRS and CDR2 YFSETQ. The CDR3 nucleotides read TGCGCCAGCAGCTACGGGACAGAATTTGGAAAACTGTTTTTT. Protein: CASSYGTEFGKLFF.